Listed below are T cell receptor beta chains from one sample, sequenced in a study of blood T cell repertoires in COVID-19. Generated by immunoSEQ multiplex PCR, the TCRdb table keeps only in-frame clones and is missing some. Of fewer than 350,000 clones in the sample, 85% were seen once. The specimen sequenced was PBMCs or T cells enriched from blood (not recorded which). These receptors came from a woman between 45 and 60 years old who had recovered from COVID-19. The CDR3 runs from the conserved cysteine through the conserved F or W. D genes are given only for firm matches. Clone size appears in some rows only: once, few, many, or a class for an expanded clone.

d_gene: TRBD2
v_gene: TRBV14
j_gene: TRBJ2-1
abundance: NA
CDR3aa: CASSQARLAGGYNEQFF
CDR3nt: TGTGCCAGCAGCCAAGCCAGACTAGCGGGAGGGTACAATGAGCAGTTCTTC

d_gene: TRBD1
v_gene: TRBV5-4
j_gene: TRBJ1-6
abundance: NA
CDR3aa: CATQDRVNSPLHF
CDR3nt: TGTGCCACCCAGGACAGGGTAAATTCACCCCTCCACTTT

d_gene: TRBD1
v_gene: TRBV5-1
j_gene: TRBJ2-1
abundance: NA
CDR3aa: CASSTWDSRPEQFF
CDR3nt: TGCGCCAGCAGCACTTGGGACAGTCGGCCTGAGCAGTTCTTC

d_gene: TRBD2
v_gene: TRBV6-4
j_gene: TRBJ2-1
abundance: NA
CDR3aa: CASSGAIAGPDEQFF
CDR3nt: TGTGCCAGCAGTGGTGCGATAGCGGGTCCGGATGAGCAGTTCTTC

d_gene: NA
v_gene: TRBV6-5
j_gene: TRBJ2-7
abundance: NA
CDR3aa: CASSTGSLAKQYF
CDR3nt: TGTGCCAGCAGTACCGGGTCTTTAGCGAAGCAGTACTTC

d_gene: TRBD1
v_gene: TRBV7-2
j_gene: TRBJ1-1
abundance: NA
CDR3aa: CASSFDRGTEAFF
CDR3nt: TGTGCCAGCAGCTTTGACAGGGGCACTGAAGCTTTCTTT

d_gene: NA
v_gene: TRBV28
j_gene: TRBJ1-5
abundance: NA
CDR3aa: CASRRTVQSNQPQHF
CDR3nt: TGTGCCAGCAGGCGGACAGTCCAAAGCAATCAGCCCCAGCATTTT

d_gene: TRBD2
v_gene: TRBV3-1/TRBV3-2
j_gene: TRBJ2-1
abundance: NA
CDR3aa: CASSQTKAAGVGSYNEQFF
CDR3nt: TGTGCCAGCAGCCAAACTAAGGCGGCGGGGGTGGGCTCCTACAATGAGCAGTTCTTC

d_gene: NA
v_gene: TRBV12-5
j_gene: TRBJ1-2
abundance: NA
CDR3aa: CASGLGAVGYTF
CDR3nt: TGTGCTAGTGGTTTGGGCGCGGTGGGCTACACCTTC

d_gene: TRBD2
v_gene: TRBV30
j_gene: TRBJ2-1
abundance: NA
CDR3aa: CAWSGTSFHEQFF
CDR3nt: TGTGCCTGGTCCGGGACTAGCTTCCATGAGCAGTTCTTC

d_gene: TRBD1
v_gene: TRBV5-1
j_gene: TRBJ1-5
abundance: NA
CDR3aa: CASSSGTADQPQHF
CDR3nt: TGCGCCAGCAGCTCCGGGACAGCGGATCAGCCCCAGCATTTT

d_gene: NA
v_gene: TRBV5-1
j_gene: TRBJ1-4
abundance: NA
CDR3aa: CASSAGFSGEKLFF
CDR3nt: TGCGCCAGCAGCGCAGGGTTCTCAGGGGAAAAACTGTTTTTT

d_gene: TRBD1
v_gene: TRBV5-1
j_gene: TRBJ1-1
abundance: NA
CDR3aa: CASSSGQGAYAEAFF
CDR3nt: TGCGCCAGCAGCTCGGGACAGGGGGCGTATGCTGAAGCTTTCTTT

d_gene: TRBD2
v_gene: TRBV2
j_gene: TRBJ2-3
abundance: once
CDR3aa: CASSLMKTSGGADTQYF
CDR3nt: TGTGCCAGCAGTCTTATGAAAACTAGCGGGGGGGCAGATACGCAGTATTTT

d_gene: TRBD1
v_gene: TRBV3-1/TRBV3-2
j_gene: TRBJ1-1
abundance: NA
CDR3aa: CASSPGTGGTEAFF
CDR3nt: TGTGCCAGCAGCCCCGGGACAGGGGGCACTGAAGCTTTCTTT

d_gene: NA
v_gene: TRBV5-1
j_gene: TRBJ2-1
abundance: NA
CDR3aa: CASSLAFSMDLNEQFF
CDR3nt: TGCGCCAGCAGCTTGGCCTTTAGCATGGATCTCAATGAGCAGTTCTTC

d_gene: NA
v_gene: TRBV6-2/TRBV6-3
j_gene: TRBJ1-1
abundance: once
CDR3aa: CASSYKYGAVTEAFF
CDR3nt: TGTGCCAGCAGTTACAAGTATGGGGCGGTTACTGAAGCTTTCTTT

d_gene: NA
v_gene: TRBV5-1
j_gene: TRBJ1-5
abundance: NA
CDR3aa: CASSLDGSNQPQHF
CDR3nt: TGCGCCAGCAGCTTGGACGGGAGCAATCAGCCCCAGCATTTT

d_gene: NA
v_gene: TRBV28
j_gene: TRBJ1-6
abundance: NA
CDR3aa: CASSFQGSPLHF
CDR3nt: TGTGCCAGCAGTTTTCAGGGTTCACCCCTCCACTTT

d_gene: NA
v_gene: TRBV30
j_gene: TRBJ1-3
abundance: NA
CDR3aa: CAWSVRDYSGNTIYF
CDR3nt: TGTGCCTGGAGTGTACGGGATTACTCTGGAAACACCATATATTTT

d_gene: NA
v_gene: TRBV2
j_gene: TRBJ1-5
abundance: NA
CDR3aa: CASSTPTATGGTGVNQPQHF
CDR3nt: TGTGCCAGCAGCACCCCGACTGCAACCGGGGGGACGGGGGTCAATCAGCCCCAGCATTTT

d_gene: NA
v_gene: TRBV9
j_gene: TRBJ1-6
abundance: NA
CDR3aa: CASTLGGGSPLHF
CDR3nt: TGTGCCAGCACCCTTGGGGGAGGTTCACCCCTCCACTTT

d_gene: NA
v_gene: TRBV18
j_gene: TRBJ1-4
abundance: NA
CDR3aa: CASSTVGEKLFF
CDR3nt: TGTGCCAGCTCCACAGTGGGCGAAAAACTGTTTTTT

d_gene: TRBD1
v_gene: TRBV6-6
j_gene: TRBJ1-5
abundance: NA
CDR3aa: CASSPTGVVRNQPQHF
CDR3nt: TGTGCCAGCAGCCCAACAGGGGTCGTTCGCAATCAGCCCCAGCATTTT

d_gene: NA
v_gene: TRBV13
j_gene: TRBJ1-4
abundance: NA
CDR3aa: CASRPSRAYNEKLFF
CDR3nt: TGTGCCAGCAGACCAAGCAGGGCCTATAATGAAAAACTGTTTTTT

d_gene: TRBD2
v_gene: TRBV5-6
j_gene: TRBJ2-3
abundance: NA
CDR3aa: CASRRLAESTDTQYF
CDR3nt: TGTGCCAGCCGACGACTAGCGGAAAGCACAGATACGCAGTATTTT

d_gene: TRBD2
v_gene: TRBV6-5
j_gene: TRBJ2-1
abundance: NA
CDR3aa: CASSYRTSVPYNEQFF
CDR3nt: TGTGCCAGCAGTTACAGGACTAGCGTGCCCTACAATGAGCAGTTCTTC

d_gene: TRBD1
v_gene: TRBV7-9
j_gene: TRBJ2-3
abundance: NA
CDR3aa: CASSYRGGTDTQYF
CDR3nt: TGTGCCAGCAGCTACAGGGGTGGAACAGATACGCAGTATTTT

d_gene: TRBD1
v_gene: TRBV6-5
j_gene: TRBJ2-7
abundance: NA
CDR3aa: CASRSRDRGQEQYF
CDR3nt: TGTGCCAGCAGAAGCAGGGACAGGGGGCAAGAGCAGTACTTC

d_gene: NA
v_gene: TRBV2
j_gene: TRBJ1-2
abundance: NA
CDR3aa: CASSESGNGYTF
CDR3nt: TGTGCCAGCAGTGAATCCGGGAATGGCTACACCTTC

d_gene: TRBD1
v_gene: TRBV6-1
j_gene: TRBJ1-1
abundance: NA
CDR3aa: CASSESRQGLTEAFF
CDR3nt: TGTGCCAGCAGTGAGTCGCGACAGGGTTTGACTGAAGCTTTCTTT

d_gene: NA
v_gene: TRBV6-1
j_gene: TRBJ1-1
abundance: NA
CDR3aa: CASSDRADTEAFF
CDR3nt: TGTGCCAGCAGTGACAGGGCTGACACTGAAGCTTTCTTT

d_gene: TRBD1
v_gene: TRBV19
j_gene: TRBJ1-2
abundance: NA
CDR3aa: CASSSRQGTNYGYTF
CDR3nt: TGTGCCAGTAGTTCGCGACAGGGGACGAACTATGGCTACACCTTC